The rows below give T cell receptor beta chains drawn from one sample of a study of T cells in localized non-small cell lung cancer. Only in-frame clones appear in the TCRdb table, and some are missing; sequencing was by immunoSEQ multiplex PCR. Here the sample spans some 27,000 clones, around nine tenths being singletons. The sequencing here drew on peripheral blood, taken before any cancer treatment. The receptors come from a female donor of 60 years or more with stage III squamous cell lung carcinoma. The CDR3 runs from the conserved cysteine through the conserved F or W. A D gene is named only where the DNA matches it firmly. Not all rows give a size; the values are once, few, many and, for expanded clones, a class.

CASSLVRGRGHEKLFF TGTGCCAGCAGCTTAGTCCGTGGAAGGGGACACGAAAAACTGTTTTTT . 16 TRBJ1-4 . TRBV7-2
CASSQEFHTGELFF TGTGCCAGCAGCCAAGAGTTCCACACCGGGGAGCTGTTTTTT few 14 TRBJ2-2 . TRBV4-2
CASSLGSRTNTGELFF TGTGCCAGCAGCTTAGGCTCTCGAACTAACACCGGGGAGCTGTTTTTT . 16 TRBJ2-2 . TRBV7-6
CASRDDRGYRDEQFF TGTGCCAGCAGAGACGACAGGGGGTACAGAGATGAGCAGTTCTTC . 15 TRBJ2-1 TRBD1 TRBV6-6
CASSLTGLHQPQHF TGTGCCAGCAGTCTGACAGGGCTCCATCAGCCCCAGCATTTT . 14 TRBJ1-5 TRBD1 TRBV9
CASSFGRNQPQHF TGTGCCAGCAGCTTCGGTCGGAATCAGCCCCAGCATTTT . 13 TRBJ1-5 . TRBV5-4
CASSRQGAFSSYTF TGTGCCAGCAGCAGGCAGGGGGCGTTTAGCAGCTACACCTTC . 14 TRBJ1-2 TRBD1 TRBV9
CASSLGAVNTEAFF TGTGCCAGCAGCTTGGGCGCTGTAAACACTGAAGCTTTCTTT . 14 TRBJ1-1 . TRBV5-8
CASSSSGQGETQYF TGTGCCAGCAGCTCAAGCGGGCAGGGGGAGACCCAGTACTTC . 14 TRBJ2-5 . TRBV11-3
CASTSGLVDEQFF TGTGCCAGCACCTCCGGACTAGTCGACGAGCAGTTCTTC . 13 TRBJ2-1 TRBD2 TRBV7-2
CAISESGTVVGQYF TGTGCCATCAGTGAGTCCGGGACTGTGGTCGGGCAGTACTTC once 14 TRBJ2-7 . TRBV10-3
CASSLVQQNYGYTF TGTGCCAGCAGCTTGGTACAGCAAAACTATGGCTACACCTTC . 14 TRBJ1-2 . TRBV5-4
CASSLSGDRTQYF TGTGCCAGCAGCTTATCGGGCGATAGGACCCAGTACTTC . 13 TRBJ2-5 . TRBV7-7
CASSIGQGRSGANVLTF TGTGCCAGTAGTATTGGACAGGGTAGGAGCGGGGCCAACGTCCTGACTTTC . 17 TRBJ2-6 TRBD1 TRBV19
CASSLADTSAYEQYF TGTGCCAGCAGCTTAGCGGACACCTCGGCCTACGAGCAGTACTTC . 15 TRBJ2-7 . TRBV11-1
CASSQGPSNTEAFF TGCGCCAGCAGCCAGGGACCGTCGAACACTGAAGCTTTCTTT . 14 TRBJ1-1 . TRBV5-1
CASSLQGAAYNEQFF TGTGCCAGCAGTCTACAGGGGGCAGCCTACAATGAGCAGTTCTTC . 15 TRBJ2-1 TRBD1 TRBV28
CASSVNRLNTEAFF TGTGCCAGCAGCGTTAACAGGCTCAACACTGAAGCTTTCTTT . 14 TRBJ1-1 . TRBV9
CASSLPGTDTQYF TGCGCCAGCAGCCTACCCGGGACGGATACGCAGTATTTT . 13 TRBJ2-3 . TRBV5-1
CASSQAPGVLEPQHF TGCGCCAGCAGCCAGGCCCCTGGGGTCCTGGAGCCCCAGCATTTT . 15 TRBJ1-5 . TRBV4-3
CASSLGDSTDTQYF TGTGCCAGCAGCTTGGGGGACAGCACAGATACGCAGTATTTT . 14 TRBJ2-3 . TRBV7-9
CAYNKPSGEQYF TGTGCCTATAACAAACCTAGCGGCGAGCAGTACTTC . 12 TRBJ2-7 TRBD2 TRBV2
CASSPTGGIEQYF TGTGCCAGCAGCCCCACAGGGGGGATCGAGCAGTACTTC . 13 TRBJ2-7 TRBD1 TRBV28
CASRGTGGSRTQYF TGTGCCAGCAGGGGGACAGGGGGAAGCAGAACCCAGTACTTC . 14 TRBJ2-5 TRBD1 TRBV9
CASSETEGRDEQYF TGTGCCAGCAGCGAAACCGAGGGCCGAGACGAGCAGTACTTC . 14 TRBJ2-7 . TRBV2
CATSRGQGGPNEKLFF TGTGCCACCAGCAGAGGACAGGGGGGTCCCAATGAAAAACTGTTTTTT . 16 TRBJ1-4 TRBD1 TRBV15
CASSQVAARGEQYF TGTGCCAGCAGCCAGGTGGCAGCAAGGGGCGAGCAGTACTTC . 14 TRBJ2-7 . TRBV14
CASKGLTQETQYF TGCGCCAGCAAGGGACTCACCCAAGAGACCCAGTACTTC . 13 TRBJ2-5 . TRBV5-1
CASRDSSTAYEQYF TGTGCCAGCCGAGACAGTTCAACTGCGTACGAGCAGTACTTC . 14 TRBJ2-7 . TRBV6-6
CASSPLTSTDTQYF TGTGCCAGCAGCCCACTAACTAGCACAGATACGCAGTATTTT . 14 TRBJ2-3 . TRBV9
CASSVAPGGGETQYF TGTGCCAGCAGCGTAGCCCCCGGCGGGGGTGAGACCCAGTACTTC . 15 TRBJ2-5 TRBD2 TRBV9
CAISEEGGSYGYTF TGTGCCATCAGTGAGGAGGGGGGTAGTTATGGCTACACCTTC . 14 TRBJ1-2 . TRBV10-3
CASRVGTDTQYF TGTGCCAGCAGGGTTGGCACAGATACGCAGTATTTT . 12 TRBJ2-3 . TRBV2